The 14 T cell receptor beta chains below come from one sample, sequenced in a study of cytomegalovirus exposure and HLA in healthy donors. TCRdb's copy holds only in-frame clones and misses some; the assay was immunoSEQ multiplex PCR. The sample holds under 400,000 clones, 86% seen once. Source material: PBMCs. These receptor sequences come from a woman under 30 in good health and CMV-seronegative.

This chain connects TRBV6-5 to TRBJ2-3, with a weak D call TRBD2 (5 bases). Germline CDR1 reads MNHEY; CDR2 reads SVGAGI. Trimming removed 2 bases from V and 4 bases from J, with 10 bases in between. This CDR3 is 14 amino acids long. CDR3 sequence: CASSYTMRADTQYF. CDR3 in DNA: TGTGCCAGCAGTTACACCATGAGGGCAGATACGCAGTATTTT.

CDR3 sequence: CASSQEMGGDSNQPQHF. The CDR3 DNA reads TGTGCCAGCAGCCAAGAAATGGGAGGGGATAGCAATCAGCCCCAGCATTTT. The V gene is TRBV14, the J gene TRBJ1-5; maybe TRBD1 (5 bases). CDR3 size: 17 residues. Trimming pared 0 bases from V and 0 bases from J, leaving 12 bases between. The germline CDR1 and CDR2 sequences are SGHDN and FVKESK.

This clone was counted once. The V call is TRBV6-1, the J call TRBJ2-3, with D possibly TRBD2 on 6 matching bases. This CDR3 contains 14 residues. V lost 7 bases and J lost 3, with 14 bases in between. Germline V gene sequence: CDR1 MNHNS, CDR2 SASEGT. CDR3 residues: CASTRLVLTDTQYF. The CDR3 bases are TGTGCCAGCACCAGACTAGTGTTGACAGATACGCAGTATTTT.

The chain is built from TRBV2 and TRBJ1-2; D not resolved. Trimming took 4 bases from V and 8 from J, leaving 8 bases between them. The CDR3 consists of 11 residues. The germline CDR1 and CDR2 sequences are SNHLY and FYNNEI. The CDR3 sequence is CASSGGRGYTF. The CDR3 coding sequence is TGTGCCAGCAGTGGCGGTCGCGGCTACACCTTC.

The chain uses TRBV4-1 and TRBJ2-1; TRBD1 matches at 9 bases. The ends lost 5 bases at V and 8 bases at J; junction bases unmatched: 10. The length of the CDR3 is 15 residues. Germline V lookup: CDR1 MGHRA, CDR2 YSYEKL. The CDR3 DNA reads as TGCGCCAGCAGCGGACCGGGACAGGGCCCCCATGAGCAGTTCTTC. Translation gives CASSGPGQGPHEQFF.

This chain joins TRBV5-1 and TRBJ2-1, with 10 bases that match TRBD2. After removal of 0 bases from V and 6 bases from J, the junction contained 9 bases not matched to a gene. This CDR3 has 17 residues. Germline V gene lookup returns CDR1 SGHRS and CDR2 YFSETQ. The CDR3 protein is CASSLANGVAGGNEQFF. The CDR3 DNA follows: TGCGCCAGCAGCTTGGCCAACGGGGTAGCGGGGGGCAATGAGCAGTTCTTC. Full variable domain (missing parts from reference TRBV5-1 and TRBJ2-1): KAGVTQTPRYLIKTRGQQVTLSCSPISGHRSVSWYQQTPGQGLQFLFEYFSETQRNKGNFPGRFSGRQFSNSRSEMNVSTLELGDSALYLCASSLANGVAGGNEQFFGPGTRLTVL.

The J gene is TRBJ2-5, the V gene TRBV5-4; 7 nucleotides agree with TRBD1. Losses at the gene ends were 4 bases for V and 3 bases for J; bases not matched to a gene: 9. The CDR3 covers 15 residues. Germline CDR1 SGHNT, CDR2 YYREEE (reference sequence). CDR3 protein: CASSKTGPQKETQYF. The CDR3 DNA is TGTGCCAGCAGCAAGACAGGGCCCCAAAAAGAGACCCAGTACTTC.

The chain recombines TRBV11-2 with TRBJ2-7; D is possibly TRBD2 (7 bases). In germline, CDR1 is SGHAT, CDR2 FQNNGV. V shed 3 bases and J shed 3 bases, with 12 bases lying between them. CDR3 length: 14 residues. In DNA form, the CDR3 reads TGTGCCAGCAGCTTGGGGGGGGCGCACTACGAGCAGTACTTC. It is translated as CASSLGGAHYEQYF.

This clone was detected many times. The CDR3 region is CASSIDPRTEAFF. The CDR3 DNA is TGTGCCAGTAGTATAGATCCGAGGACTGAAGCTTTCTTT. The chain combines TRBV19 with TRBJ1-1; D gene unclear. V was shortened by 0 bases and J by 5 bases, with 7 bases between the two germline ends. The germline V gene has CDR1 LNHDA and CDR2 SQIVND (reference sequence). CDR3 size: 13 residues. The whole variable domain, filled in from reference TRBV19 and TRBJ1-1, reads DGGITQSPKYLFRKEGQNVTLSCEQNLNHDAMYWYRQDPGQGLRLIYYSQIVNDFQKGDIAEGYSVSREKKESFPLTVTSAQKNPTAFYLCASSIDPRTEAFFGQGTRLTVV.

This chain uses TRBV9 with TRBJ2-3; D might be TRBD2 (7 bases). The CDR3 loop spans 16 amino acids. V lost 5 bases and J 4 bases, leaving 20 bases between the germline ends. Germline V gives CDR1 SGDLS, CDR2 YYNGEE. The CDR3 coding sequence is TGTGCCAGCAGTGGAGGTGGGGGGGGCGTGCCAGATACGCAGTATTTT. This translates into CASSGGGGGVPDTQYF.

The rearrangement uses TRBV6-1 and TRBJ2-7, with a possible D match to TRBD1 (5 bases). Germline values: CDR1 MNHNS, CDR2 SASEGT. The CDR3 runs to 10 residues. In DNA, the CDR3 is TGTACGACAGACCCTTACGAGCAGTACTTC. This translates into CTTDPYEQYF.

The rearrangement uses TRBV7-6 and TRBJ1-2, with 11 nucleotides matching TRBD1. The CDR3 loop spans 14 amino acids. Per the germline V gene, CDR1 is SGHVS and CDR2 is FNYEAQ. V lost 5 bases to trimming and J lost 6 bases; unmatched junction nucleotides: 5. CDR3 protein: CASSPRTGGDGYTF. The CDR3 DNA follows: TGTGCCAGCAGCCCCCGGACAGGGGGCGATGGCTACACCTTC.

The CDR3, as DNA: TGTGCCAGCAATTATTTCGACAGCTCCTACGAGCAGTACTTC. This translates into CASNYFDSSYEQYF. The rearrangement uses TRBV6-1 and TRBJ2-7; D is possibly TRBD1 (5 bases). The germline CDR1 and CDR2 sequences are MNHNS and SASEGT. CDR3 length: 14 amino acids. Trimming removed 7 bases at V and 0 bases at J, with 13 bases between.

The CDR3 region is CASSQAAYEQYF. The CDR3 region has the DNA TGTGCCAGCAGCCAAGCGGCCTACGAGCAGTACTTC. The chain has TRBV4-2 and TRBJ2-7; D not resolved. The germline gives CDR1 LGHNA, CDR2 YNFKEQ. The CDR3 runs 12 residues. The germline V and J ends were trimmed by 1 base and 2 bases, with 3 bases remaining between them.